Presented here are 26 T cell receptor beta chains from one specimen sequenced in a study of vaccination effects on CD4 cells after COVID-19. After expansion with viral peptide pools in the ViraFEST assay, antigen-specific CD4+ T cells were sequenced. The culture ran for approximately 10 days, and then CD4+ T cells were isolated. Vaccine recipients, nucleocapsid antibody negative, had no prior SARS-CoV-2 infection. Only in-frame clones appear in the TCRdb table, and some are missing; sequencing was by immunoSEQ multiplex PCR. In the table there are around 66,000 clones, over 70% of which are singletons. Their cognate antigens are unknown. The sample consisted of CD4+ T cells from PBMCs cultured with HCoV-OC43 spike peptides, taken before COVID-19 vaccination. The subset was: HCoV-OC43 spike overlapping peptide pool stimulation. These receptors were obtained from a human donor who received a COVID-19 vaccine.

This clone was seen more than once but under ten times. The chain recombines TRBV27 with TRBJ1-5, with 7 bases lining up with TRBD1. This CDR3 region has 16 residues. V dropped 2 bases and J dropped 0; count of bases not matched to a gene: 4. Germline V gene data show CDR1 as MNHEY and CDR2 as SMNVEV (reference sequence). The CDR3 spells CASSLRGQNSNQPQHF. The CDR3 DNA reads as TGTGCCAGCAGTTTACGGGGACAGAATAGCAATCAGCCCCAGCATTTT.

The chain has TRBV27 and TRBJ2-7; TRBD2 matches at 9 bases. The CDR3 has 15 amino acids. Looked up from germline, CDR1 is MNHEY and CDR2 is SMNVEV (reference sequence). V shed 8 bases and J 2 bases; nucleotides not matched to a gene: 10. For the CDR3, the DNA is TGTGCCAGCGCAAACAGGGCGGGGGGGCCCTACGAGCAGTACGTC. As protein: CASANRAGGPYEQYV.

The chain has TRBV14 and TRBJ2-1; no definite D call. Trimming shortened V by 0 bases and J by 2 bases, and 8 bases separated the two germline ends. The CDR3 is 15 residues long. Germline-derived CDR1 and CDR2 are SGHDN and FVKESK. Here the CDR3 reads CASSQDGRAYNEQFF. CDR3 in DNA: TGTGCCAGCAGCCAAGATGGAAGAGCCTACAATGAGCAGTTCTTC. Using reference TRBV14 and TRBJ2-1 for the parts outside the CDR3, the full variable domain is EAGVTQFPSHSVIEKGQTVTLRCDPISGHDNLYWYRRVMGKEIKFLLHFVKESKQDESGMPNNRFLAERTGGTYSTLKVQPAELEDSGVYFCASSQDGRAYNEQFFGPGTRLTVL.

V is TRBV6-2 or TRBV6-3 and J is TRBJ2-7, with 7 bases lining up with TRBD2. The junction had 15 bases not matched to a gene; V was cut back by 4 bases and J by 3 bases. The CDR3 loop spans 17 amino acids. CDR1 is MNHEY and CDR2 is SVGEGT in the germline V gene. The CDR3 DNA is TGTGCCAGCAGTTCTAGACTAGCAGTCCTACCCCACTACGAGCAGTACGTC. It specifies CASSSRLAVLPHYEQYV.

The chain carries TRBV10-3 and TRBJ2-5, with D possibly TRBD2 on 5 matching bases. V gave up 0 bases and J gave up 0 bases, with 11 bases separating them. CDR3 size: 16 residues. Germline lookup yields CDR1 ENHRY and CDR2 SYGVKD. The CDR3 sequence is CAISESGSGYQETQYF. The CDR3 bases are TGTGCCATCAGTGAGTCAGGGTCGGGATACCAAGAGACCCAGTACTTC.

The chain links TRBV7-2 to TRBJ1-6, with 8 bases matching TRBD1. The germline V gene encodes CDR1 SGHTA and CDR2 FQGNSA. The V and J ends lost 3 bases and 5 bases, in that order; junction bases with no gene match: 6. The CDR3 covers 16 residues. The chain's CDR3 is CASSFTGGTNNSPLHF. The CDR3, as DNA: TGTGCCAGCAGCTTTACAGGGGGGACGAATAATTCACCCCTCCACTTT.

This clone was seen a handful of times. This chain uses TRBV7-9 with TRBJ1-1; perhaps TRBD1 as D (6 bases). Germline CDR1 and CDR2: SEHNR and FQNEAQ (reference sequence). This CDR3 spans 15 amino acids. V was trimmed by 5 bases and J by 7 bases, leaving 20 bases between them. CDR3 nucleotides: TGTGCCAGCAGCCGCAACACAGGGAGAGTCCTTGAAGCTTTCTTT. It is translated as CASSRNTGRVLEAFF.

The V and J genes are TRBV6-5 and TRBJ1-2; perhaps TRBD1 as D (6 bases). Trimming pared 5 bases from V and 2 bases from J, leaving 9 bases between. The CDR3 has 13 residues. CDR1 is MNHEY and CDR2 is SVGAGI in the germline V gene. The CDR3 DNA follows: TGTGCCAGCAGTACCCAGGGGAACTATGGCTACACCTTC. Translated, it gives CASSTQGNYGYTF.

CDR3 amino acids: CASNLLPRGTEAFF. The DNA for the CDR3 is TGTGCCAGCAACCTGCTCCCGAGGGGCACTGAAGCTTTCTTT. This chain uses TRBV2 with TRBJ1-1; TRBD1 is a possible D gene (5 bases). CDR1 and CDR2 from the germline V gene are SNHLY and FYNNEI. The germline V and J ends were trimmed by 7 bases and 4 bases, with 16 bases remaining between them. This CDR3 region has 14 residues.

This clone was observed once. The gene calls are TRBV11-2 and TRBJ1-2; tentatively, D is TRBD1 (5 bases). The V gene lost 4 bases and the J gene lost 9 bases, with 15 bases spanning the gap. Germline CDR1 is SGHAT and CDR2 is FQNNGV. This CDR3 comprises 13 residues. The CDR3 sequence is CASSSDRGASYTF. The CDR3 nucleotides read TGTGCCAGCAGCTCAGATAGGGGCGCGAGCTACACCTTC.

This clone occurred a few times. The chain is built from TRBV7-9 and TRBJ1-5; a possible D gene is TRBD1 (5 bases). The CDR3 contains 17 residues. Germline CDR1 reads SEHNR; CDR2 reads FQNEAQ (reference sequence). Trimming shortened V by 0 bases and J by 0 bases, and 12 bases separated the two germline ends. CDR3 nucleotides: TGTGCCAGCAGCTTAGCTGAGGGGTTTGATAGCAATCAGCCCCAGCATTTT. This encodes CASSLAEGFDSNQPQHF.

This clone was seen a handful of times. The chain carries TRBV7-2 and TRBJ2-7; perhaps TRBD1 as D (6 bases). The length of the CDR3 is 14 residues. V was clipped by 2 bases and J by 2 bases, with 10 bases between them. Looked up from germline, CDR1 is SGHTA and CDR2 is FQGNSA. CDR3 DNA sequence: TGTGCCAGCAGCTTATGGGGGCCAACCTACGAGCAGTACGTC. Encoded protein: CASSLWGPTYEQYV.

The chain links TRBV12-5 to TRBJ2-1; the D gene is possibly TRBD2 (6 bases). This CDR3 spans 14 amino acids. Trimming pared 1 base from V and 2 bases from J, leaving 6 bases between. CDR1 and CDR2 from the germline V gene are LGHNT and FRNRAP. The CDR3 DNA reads TGTGCTAGTGGTTTGGGGACTACCTACAATGAGCAGTTCTTC. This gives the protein CASGLGTTYNEQFF.

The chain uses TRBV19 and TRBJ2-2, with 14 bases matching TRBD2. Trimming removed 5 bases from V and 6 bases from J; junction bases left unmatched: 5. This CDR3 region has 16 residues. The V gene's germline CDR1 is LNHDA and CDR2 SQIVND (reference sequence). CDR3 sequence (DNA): TGTGCCAGTAGTGCCAGGACTAGCGGGGGGTCCGGGGAGCTGTTTTTT. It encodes CASSARTSGGSGELFF.

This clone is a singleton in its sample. This chain's CDR3 is CASSPNRAGNQPQHF. The CDR3, as DNA: TGTGCCAGCTCACCGAACAGGGCTGGCAATCAGCCCCAGCATTTT. The chain couples TRBV18 to TRBJ1-5, with a tentative D call TRBD1 (6 bases). V gave up 3 bases and J gave up 2 bases, with 11 bases separating them. The germline gives CDR1 KGHSH, CDR2 LQKENI. The CDR3 extends over 15 amino acids. The whole variable domain, filled in from reference TRBV18 and TRBJ1-5, reads NAGVMQNPRHLVRRRGQEARLRCSPMKGHSHVYWYRQLPEEGLKFMVYLQKENIIDESGMPKERFSAEFPKEGPSILRIQQVVRGDSAAYFCASSPNRAGNQPQHFGDGTRLSIL.

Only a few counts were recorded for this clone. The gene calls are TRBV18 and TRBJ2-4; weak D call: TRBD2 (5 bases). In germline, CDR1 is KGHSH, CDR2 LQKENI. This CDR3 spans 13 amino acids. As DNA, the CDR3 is TGTGCAAGCGGTGGACTAGCCAAAAACATTCAGTACTTC. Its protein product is CASGGLAKNIQYF.

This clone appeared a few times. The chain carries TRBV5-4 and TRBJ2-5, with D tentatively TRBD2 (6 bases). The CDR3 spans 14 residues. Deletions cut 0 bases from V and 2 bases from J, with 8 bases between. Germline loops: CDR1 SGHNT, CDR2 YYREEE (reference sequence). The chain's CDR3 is CASSLVRGQETQYF. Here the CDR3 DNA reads TGTGCCAGCAGCTTGGTCCGGGGGCAAGAGACCCAGTACTTC.

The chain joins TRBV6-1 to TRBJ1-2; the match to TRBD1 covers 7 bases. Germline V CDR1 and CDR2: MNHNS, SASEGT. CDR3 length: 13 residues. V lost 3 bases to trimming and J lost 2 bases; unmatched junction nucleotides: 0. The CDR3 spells CASSETGNYGYTF. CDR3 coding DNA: TGTGCCAGCAGTGAGACAGGGAACTATGGCTACACCTTC.

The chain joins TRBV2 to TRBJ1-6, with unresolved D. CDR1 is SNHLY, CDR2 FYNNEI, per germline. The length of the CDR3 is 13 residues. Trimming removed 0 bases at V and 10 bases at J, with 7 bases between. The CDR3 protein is CASSEARESPLHF. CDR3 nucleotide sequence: TGTGCCAGCAGTGAAGCGAGGGAGTCACCCCTCCACTTT. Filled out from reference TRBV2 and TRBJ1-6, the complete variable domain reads EPEVTQTPSHQVTQMGQEVILRCVPISNHLYFYWYRQILGQKVEFLVSFYNNEISEKSEIFDDQFSVERPDGSNFTLKIRSTKLEDSAMYFCASSEARESPLHFGNGTRLTVT.

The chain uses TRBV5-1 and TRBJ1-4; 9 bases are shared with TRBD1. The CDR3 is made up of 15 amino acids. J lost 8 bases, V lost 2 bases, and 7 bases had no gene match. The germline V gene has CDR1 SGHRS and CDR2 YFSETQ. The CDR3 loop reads CASSFLSGQGEKLFF. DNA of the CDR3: TGCGCCAGCAGCTTTTTGTCGGGACAGGGAGAAAAACTGTTTTTT.

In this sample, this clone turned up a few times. The CDR3 nucleotides read TGTGCCAGAAGCTCCGGGACTAGCGGGGGAGGACTCTACGAGCAGTACGTC. This codes for CARSSGTSGGGLYEQYV. The chain uses TRBV5-3 and TRBJ2-7; 14 bases match TRBD2. TRBV5-3 is an ORF, with its function uncertain. The trim removed 3 bases at V and 3 bases at J, leaving 8 bases unmatched. CDR3 length: 17 amino acids.

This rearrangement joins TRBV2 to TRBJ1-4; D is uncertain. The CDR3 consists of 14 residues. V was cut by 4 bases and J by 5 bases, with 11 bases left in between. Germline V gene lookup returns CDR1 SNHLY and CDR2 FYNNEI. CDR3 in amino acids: CASSVLSANEKLFF. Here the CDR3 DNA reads TGTGCCAGCAGTGTTCTGTCGGCAAATGAAAAACTGTTTTTT.

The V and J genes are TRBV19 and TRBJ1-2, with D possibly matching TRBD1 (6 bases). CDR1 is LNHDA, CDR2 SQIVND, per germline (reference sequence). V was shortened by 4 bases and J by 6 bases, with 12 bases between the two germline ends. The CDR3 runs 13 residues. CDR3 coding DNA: TGTGCCAGTAGTAGGGGGCTCGGAGATGGCTACACCTTC. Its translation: CASSRGLGDGYTF.

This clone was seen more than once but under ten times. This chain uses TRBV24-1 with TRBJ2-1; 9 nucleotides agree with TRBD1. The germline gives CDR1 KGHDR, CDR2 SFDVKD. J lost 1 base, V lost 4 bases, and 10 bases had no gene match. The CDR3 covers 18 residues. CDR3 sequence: CATSDTLGTGISYNEQFF. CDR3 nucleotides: TGTGCCACCAGTGACACCTTGGGGACAGGGATATCCTACAATGAGCAGTTCTTC.

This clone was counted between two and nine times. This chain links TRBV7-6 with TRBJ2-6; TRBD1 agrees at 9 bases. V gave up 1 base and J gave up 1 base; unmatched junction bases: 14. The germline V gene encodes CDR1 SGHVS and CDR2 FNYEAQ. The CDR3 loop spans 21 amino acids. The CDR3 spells CASSLEVLSYRGQSGANVLTF. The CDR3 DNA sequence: TGTGCCAGCAGCTTAGAGGTCTTATCTTACAGGGGGCAGTCTGGGGCCAACGTCCTGACTTTC.

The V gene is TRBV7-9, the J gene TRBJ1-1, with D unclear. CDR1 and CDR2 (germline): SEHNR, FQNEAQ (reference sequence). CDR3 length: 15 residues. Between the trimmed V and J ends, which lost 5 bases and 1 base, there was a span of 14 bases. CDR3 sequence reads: CASSTRILRNTEAFF. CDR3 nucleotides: TGTGCCAGCAGCACCAGGATCCTCAGGAACACTGAAGCTTTCTTT.